The 27 T cell receptor gamma chains given below trace back to one sample, sequenced in a study of Vδ1+ human thymocytes. Study results and limitations: Highly polyclonal TRG and TRD repertoires with Gaussian CDR3 length distributions appeared in thymus.

RNA was extracted from the cells and then reverse transcribed. Multiplex PCR used pooled V-gene forward primers and a constant-region reverse primer to amplify CDR3s. TCRdb repeated clone calling on the multiplex PCR reads with CATT. The repertoire holds 25,000 to 35,000 gamma-chain clones, with more than 15% as singletons. No antigen is known for these receptors. The source material was Vdelta1+ gamma-delta thymocytes from the thymus. The sample's subset: FACS-sorted CD3+ TCRalphabeta- TCRVdelta1+ TCRVdelta2- thymocytes. Source of these receptors: a boy in the first two years of life who had congenital heart surgery.

There are a few counts of this clone. V is TRGV3 and J is TRGJ1 or TRGJ2. The germline V gene has CDR1 VTNTFY and CDR2 YDVSTARD (reference sequence). This CDR3 is 14 amino acids long. J lost 5 bases, V lost 3 bases, and 10 bases had no gene match. The CDR3 region has the DNA TGTGCCACCTGGGACGGCCGAGAGAATTATAAGAAACTCTTT. Protein sequence: CATWDGRENYKKLF.

This clone was recorded a few times. This sequence may be a read error, since a much larger clone differs from it by one base. Distinct nucleotide sequences in the sample also encode this CDR3. The chain employs TRGV9 and TRGJ1 or TRGJ2. Germline CDR1 is GITISATS and CDR2 is ISYDGTV (reference sequence). This CDR3 region has 13 residues. V lost 2 bases to trimming and J lost 3 bases; unmatched junction nucleotides: 4. The CDR3 loop is CALWEGIYYKKLF. The CDR3 DNA is TGTGCCTTGTGGGAGGGGATTTATTATAAGAAACTCTTT.

In this sample, this clone turned up a few times. The rearrangement links TRGV4 to TRGJ1 or TRGJ2. Unmatched junction bases numbered 4, after V lost 2 bases and J lost 3 bases. The CDR3 runs to 13 residues. CDR1 EGSTGY and CDR2 YDSYTSSV come from the germline V gene. The CDR3 bases are TGTGCCACCTGGGATGTTCTTTATTATAAGAAACTCTTT. Encoded protein: CATWDVLYYKKLF.

The genes are TRGV9 and TRGJ1 or TRGJ2. Germline V gene data show CDR1 as GITISATS and CDR2 as ISYDGTV (reference sequence). V dropped 3 bases and J dropped 10; count of bases not matched to a gene: 3. The CDR3 contains 10 residues. The CDR3 coding sequence is TGTGCCTTGTGGGAGAGGAAGAAACTCTTT. Translating it yields CALWERKKLF.

This clone has more than one count but fewer than ten. The chain combines TRGV8 with TRGJP2. V was clipped by 5 bases and J by 2 bases; unmatched bases: 8. Germline values: CDR1 VENAVY, CDR2 YDSYNSRV. The CDR3 totals 15 residues. The DNA for the CDR3 is TGTGCCACCTGGGCGAAGAACAGTAGTGATTGGATCAAGACGTTT. It specifies CATWAKNSSDWIKTF.

The rearrangement joins TRGV5 to TRGJ1 or TRGJ2. Germline lookup yields CDR1 VINAFY and CDR2 YDVSNSKD. V lost 0 bases, J lost 3 bases, and 8 bases stayed unmatched. This CDR3 is 15 amino acids long. The CDR3 region has the DNA TGTGCCACCTGGGACAGGCGACCCTTTTATTATAAGAAACTCTTT. Translating it yields CATWDRRPFYYKKLF.

For this clone: At one of its ends the junction is not consistent with the germline gene, which may arise from a read error. V is TRGV3 and J is TRGJP1. CDR1 is VTNTFY, CDR2 YDVSTARD, per germline (reference sequence). CDR3 size: 18 residues. The CDR3 here is CATWARDPRGTTGWFKIF. The CDR3, as DNA: TGTGCCACCTGGGCCAGGGATCCTCGGGGGACCACTGGTTGGTTCAAGATATTT.

The table lists this clone with a few counts. This clone may be a read error of a much larger clone one base away. V and J are TRGV4 and TRGJ1 or TRGJ2. The CDR3 length is 9 residues. CDR1 and CDR2 from the germline V gene are EGSTGY and YDSYTSSV. Trimming at V came to 3 bases and at J to 11 bases, leaving 1 base not matched to a gene. CDR3 loop: CATWDQKLF. As DNA, the CDR3 is TGTGCCACCTGGGATCAGAAACTCTTT.

This clone appeared a few times. V gene TRGV5 combines with J gene TRGJ1 or TRGJ2. This CDR3 comprises 11 residues. CDR1 is VINAFY, CDR2 YDVSNSKD, per germline. J gave up 15 bases and V 3 bases, and 11 bases lay outside the gene matches. CDR3 nucleotides: TGTGCCACCTGGGACGGGTGTAGAGTACTCTTT. Protein: CATWDGCRVLF.

This clone has a handful of counts. The chain uses TRGV4 and TRGJ1 or TRGJ2. V dropped 2 bases and J dropped 11; count of bases not matched to a gene: 12. The CDR3 sequence is 13 residues long. Germline CDR1 and CDR2: EGSTGY and YDSYTSSV. This CDR3 reads CATWDENLLEKLF. The CDR3 nucleotides read TGTGCCACCTGGGATGAAAACCTCTTGGAGAAACTCTTT.

This clone was recorded a few times. The chain is built from TRGV4 and TRGJ1 or TRGJ2. Germline-derived CDR1 and CDR2 are EGSTGY and YDSYTSSV. The CDR3 has 14 residues. With 0 bases clipped from V and 2 bases from J, the junction kept 4 bases outside the gene matches. This CDR3 is CATWDGRDYYKKLF. The CDR3 DNA sequence: TGTGCCACCTGGGATGGGCGTGATTATTATAAGAAACTCTTT.

This clone was seen a few times. The chain carries TRGV8 and TRGJ1 or TRGJ2. This CDR3 has 14 residues. J lost 3 bases, V lost 2 bases, and 7 bases had no gene match. Germline values: CDR1 VENAVY, CDR2 YDSYNSRV. The CDR3 is CATWDKMPYYKKLF. In DNA, the CDR3 is TGTGCCACCTGGGATAAGATGCCTTATTATAAGAAACTCTTT.

The J gene is TRGJ1 or TRGJ2, the V gene TRGV2. Germline CDR1 and CDR2: EGSNGY and YDSYNSKV. The V segment lost 0 bases and the J segment 3 bases; nucleotides outside the gene matches: 5. CDR3 length: 14 amino acids. The CDR3 bases are TGTGCCACCTGGGACGGGGCCATTTATTATAAGAAACTCTTT. It translates to CATWDGAIYYKKLF.

This clone was seen a few times. This chain uses TRGV5 with TRGJ1 or TRGJ2. Germline V gene lookup returns CDR1 VINAFY and CDR2 YDVSNSKD. This CDR3 has 11 amino acids. J was trimmed by 16 bases and V by 3 bases; bases with no gene match: 12. In DNA, the CDR3 is TGTGCCACCTGGGACCCACAGGGGAAGCTCTTT. Amino acids: CATWDPQGKLF.

The chain recombines TRGV4 with TRGJ1 or TRGJ2. The CDR3 is 13 residues long. The germline gives CDR1 EGSTGY, CDR2 YDSYTSSV. V lost 1 base to trimming and J lost 10 bases; unmatched junction nucleotides: 10. CDR3 amino acids: CATWDGWFSKKLF. The CDR3 DNA follows: TGTGCCACCTGGGATGGATGGTTTAGCAAGAAACTCTTT.

By its share, this clone is medium-sized (0.01 to 0.1%). In the same sample, other DNA sequences code for this CDR3. The V and J genes are TRGV9 and TRGJ1 or TRGJ2. The CDR3 sequence is 13 residues long. In germline, CDR1 is GITISATS, CDR2 ISYDGTV (reference sequence). With V trimmed by 0 bases and J by 6 bases, 5 bases remained unmatched. For the CDR3, the DNA is TGTGCCTTGTGGGAGGTGGGTGGTTATAAGAAACTCTTT. It translates to CALWEVGGYKKLF.

This clone was seen only a few times. The J gene is TRGJ1 or TRGJ2, the V gene TRGV5. The V segment lost 5 bases and the J segment 9 bases; nucleotides outside the gene matches: 10. CDR3 length equals 12 residues. Germline V gene lookup returns CDR1 VINAFY and CDR2 YDVSNSKD. CDR3 coding DNA: TGTGCCACCTGGGGCTTAAATCGTAAGAAACTCTTT. Encoded protein: CATWGLNRKKLF.

This clone was seen a few times. The J gene is TRGJP1, the V gene TRGV4. V lost 5 bases, J lost 0 bases, and 9 bases stayed unmatched. Germline CDR1 and CDR2: EGSTGY and YDSYTSSV. This CDR3 has 16 residues. CDR3 in DNA: TGTGCCACCTGGGGCGAAGGGCATACCACTGGTTGGTTCAAGATATTT. Protein product: CATWGEGHTTGWFKIF.

By frequency in the sample, this clone is medium-sized. At the DNA level, this CDR3 is encoded by other sequences in the same sample as well. V gene TRGV4 combines with J gene TRGJ1 or TRGJ2. The CDR3 has 11 residues. V lost 0 bases, J lost 8 bases, and 1 base stayed unmatched. Germline V lookup: CDR1 EGSTGY, CDR2 YDSYTSSV. This chain's CDR3 is CATWDGNKKLF. CDR3 bases: TGTGCCACCTGGGATGGGAATAAGAAACTCTTT.

This rearrangement joins TRGV5 to TRGJ1 or TRGJ2. CDR3 length: 13 residues. After removal of 6 bases from V and 0 bases from J, the junction contained 5 bases not matched to a gene. Germline values: CDR1 VINAFY, CDR2 YDVSNSKD. CDR3 amino acids: CATWTQNYYKKLF. CDR3 in DNA: TGTGCCACCTGGACCCAGAATTATTATAAGAAACTCTTT.

This clone was counted between two and nine times. The chain combines TRGV3 with TRGJ1 or TRGJ2. Trimming at V came to 0 bases and at J to 16 bases, leaving 9 bases not matched to a gene. The length of the CDR3 is 11 residues. Germline V gene data show CDR1 as VTNTFY and CDR2 as YDVSTARD (reference sequence). The CDR3 region is CATWDRPSWLF. CDR3 sequence (DNA): TGTGCCACCTGGGACAGGCCGTCCTGGCTCTTT.

The V and J genes are TRGV4 and TRGJP2. The V and J ends lost 6 bases and 2 bases, in that order; junction bases with no gene match: 6. Per germline, CDR1 EGSTGY and CDR2 YDSYTSSV. CDR3 length equals 14 residues. The CDR3 DNA follows: TGTGCCACCTGGTGCGAGAGTAGTGATTGGATCAAGACGTTT. The encoded protein is CATWCESSDWIKTF.

The chain recombines TRGV5 with TRGJ1 or TRGJ2. The germline V gene encodes CDR1 VINAFY and CDR2 YDVSNSKD. There are 13 residues in the CDR3. V lost 1 base, J lost 12 bases, and 12 bases stayed unmatched. The CDR3 loop is CATWDSTYGGKLF. The CDR3 coding sequence is TGTGCCACCTGGGACAGCACCTACGGGGGGAAACTCTTT.

The rearrangement joins TRGV9 to TRGJ1 or TRGJ2. The CDR3 contains 16 residues. Germline loops: CDR1 GITISATS, CDR2 ISYDGTV (reference sequence). J lost 4 bases, V lost 0 bases, and 12 bases had no gene match. The CDR3 DNA reads as TGTGCCTTGTGGGAGGTGCGGCTTCCCGTCTATTATAAGAAACTCTTT. It yields the protein CALWEVRLPVYYKKLF.

The V and J genes are TRGV9 and TRGJ1 or TRGJ2. Germline CDR1 reads GITISATS; CDR2 reads ISYDGTV (reference sequence). This CDR3 contains 11 residues. V gave up 6 bases and J gave up 6 bases; unmatched junction bases: 5. CDR3 bases: TGTGCCTTGTGGTCCCTTTATAAGAAACTCTTT. It yields the protein CALWSLYKKLF.

With regard to this clone: A clone one base away is much larger, so this may be a read error. This chain links TRGV9 with TRGJ1 or TRGJ2. Germline V gene data show CDR1 as GITISATS and CDR2 as ISYDGTV (reference sequence). The CDR3 runs to 14 residues. With 5 bases clipped from V and 0 bases from J, the junction kept 7 bases outside the gene matches. The CDR3 nucleotides read TGTGCCTTGTGGGGGGCCTCGAATTATTATAAGAAACTCTTT. Its protein is CALWGASNYYKKLF.

V is TRGV4 and J is TRGJ1 or TRGJ2. The CDR3 loop spans 14 amino acids. Germline V gives CDR1 EGSTGY, CDR2 YDSYTSSV. Trimming removed 5 bases from V and 1 base from J; junction bases left unmatched: 8. The CDR3 protein is CATWAKTNYYKKLF. CDR3 sequence (DNA): TGTGCCACCTGGGCCAAGACCAATTATTATAAGAAACTCTTT.